One T cell receptor beta chain is described in this entry. The naive CD8 population came from CD45RO-negative cells selected for CCR7, without terminally differentiated effector memory CD45RA+ cells. The sample belongs to a study of shared clonotypes between healthy human individuals. The CDR3 is made up of 14 amino acids. Germline loops: CDR1 MGHDK, CDR2 SYGVNS. V was clipped by 1 base and J by 5 bases; unmatched bases: 3. Authors' methods: Junction-only sequences without quality scores were provided by ImmunoSEQ, so filtering was different. Here immunoSEQ multiplex PCR was the method, and the copy in TCRdb shows in-frame clones only, minus some. V, J and clone size were drawn from that table, and D and trimming were deduced from the DNA. The data show about 1.9 million clones, about 94% seen once.

The chain has TRBV25-1 and TRBJ2-7, with TRBD1 matching over 9 bases. The receptor was derived from a man aged 18 to 35 in good health. Some clones in this sample may be carry-over from other donors' samples. Sample: naive CD8+ T cells from PBMCs. For the CDR3, the DNA is TGTGCCAGCAGTGAATGGGGACAGGGCGACGAGCAGTACTTC. It codes for CASSEWGQGDEQYF.